This passage covers 12 T cell receptor beta chains from one sample sequenced in a study of T cells in Graves' hyperthyroidism and ophthalmopathy. Amplified regions were TCR beta CDR3 sequences from RNA transcripts. The TCR CDR3 was amplified in a first-round RT-PCR using the HTBI primer set. One entry per CDR3 protein, called by TCRdb with MiXCR from the multiplex PCR reads. Of 300,000 to 400,000 distinct CDR3 sequences detected, roughly 14% appear once; the ten largest clones hold about 26%. The sequenced sample was blood. All receptors come from a young woman with Graves' hyperthyroidism.

This clonotype was seen a handful of times. The V call is TRBV28, the J call TRBJ2-7; D is ambiguous. CDR1 and CDR2 from the germline V gene are MDHEN and SYDVKM. Trimming stripped 6 bases from V and 4 bases from J, with 19 bases between. CDR3 length: 15 amino acids. CDR3 loop: CASSSSLVGKYEQYF. CDR3 DNA: TGTGCCAGCAGCTCCTCTTTAGTGGGGAAATACGAGCAGTACTTC.

Comments on this clonotype: Since a far larger clone is one base different, this is likely a read error. The chain carries TRBV13 and TRBJ1-5, with D possibly being TRBD1 (5 bases). CDR3 length equals 14 residues. The germline gives CDR1 PRHDT, CDR2 FYEKMQ (reference sequence). The CDR3 is CANSLGGINQPQHF. The CDR3 DNA is TGTGCCAACAGCCTCGGGGGAATTAATCAGCCCCAGCATTTT.

There are a few counts of this clonotype. The chain has TRBV20-1 and TRBJ2-7, with a weak D call TRBD1 (6 bases). The V and J ends lost 8 bases and 3 bases respectively, with 17 bases between them. The CDR3 has 13 amino acids. Germline CDR1 reads DFQATT; CDR2 reads SNEGSKA (reference sequence). The CDR3 is CSPSPPDSYEQYF. Here the CDR3 DNA reads TGCAGTCCGAGTCCCCCGGACAGCTACGAGCAGTACTTC.

This clonotype was observed a few times. The chain has TRBV10-3 and TRBJ1-2, with D tentatively TRBD1 (5 bases). The CDR3 consists of 14 residues. Germline V gene lookup returns CDR1 ENHRY and CDR2 SYGVKD. V lost 6 bases, J lost 3 bases, and 14 bases lay in between. CDR3 amino acids: CAIRPSGVDYGYTF. The DNA of the CDR3 is TGTGCCATCAGGCCCTCGGGGGTTGACTATGGCTACACCTTC.

The rearrangement links TRBV9 to TRBJ1-1; 8 nucleotides line up with TRBD1. This CDR3 spans 14 amino acids. Germline loops: CDR1 SGDLS, CDR2 YYNGEE. V was clipped by 2 bases and J by 3 bases; unmatched bases: 3. The CDR3 DNA reads as TGTGCCAGCAGCGTGGGGACAGGATACACTGAAGCTTTCTTT. Translation: CASSVGTGYTEAFF.

Many counts were recorded for this clonotype. V gene TRBV28 combines with J gene TRBJ2-5, with TRBD2 matching over 8 bases. Germline CDR1 is MDHEN and CDR2 is SYDVKM. The CDR3 is 16 residues long. The junction had 8 bases not matched to a gene; V was cut back by 5 bases and J by 0 bases. CDR3 nucleotide sequence: TGTGCCAGCAGTCTGTCTAGCGGGCTGTACCAAGAGACCCAGTACTTC. The encoded protein is CASSLSSGLYQETQYF.

This clonotype was picked up many times. The V call is TRBV6-1, the J call TRBJ2-3; D gene ambiguous. Between the trimmed V and J ends, which lost 8 bases and 1 base, there was a span of 7 bases. This CDR3 is 12 amino acids long. Germline CDR1 MNHNS, CDR2 SASEGT. CDR3 sequence (DNA): TGTGCCAGCGAACCAGGCACAGATACGCAGTATTTT. Amino acids: CASEPGTDTQYF.

This clonotype was counted at least ten times. V gene TRBV2 combines with J gene TRBJ2-5, with 8 bases matching TRBD2. The CDR3 loop spans 15 amino acids. CDR1 SNHLY and CDR2 FYNNEI come from the germline V gene. Trimming cost V 3 bases and J 4 bases; bases outside gene matches: 7. The CDR3 nucleotides read TGTGCCAGCAGTGACGAAGCGGGAGTCACAGAGACCCAGTACTTC. It specifies CASSDEAGVTETQYF.

In regard to this clonotype: Since the CDR3 does not end with the conserved phenylalanine or tryptophan, this likely comes from a read error. The CDR3 spells CASSLRSLRDRFGYTL. The CDR3 DNA follows: TGTGCCAGCAGTTTAAGGTCCCTCCGGGACAGATTTGGCTACACCCTC. V usage is TRBV12-3 or TRBV12-4 and J usage is TRBJ1-2; 7 nucleotides align to TRBD1. Losses at the gene ends were 2 bases for V and 7 bases for J; bases not matched to a gene: 13. The CDR3 sequence is 16 residues long.

In its sample, this clonotype was seen a few times. The chain combines TRBV28 with TRBJ2-7, with D perhaps TRBD2 (6 bases). The CDR3 spans 15 residues. The germline CDR1 and CDR2 sequences are MDHEN and SYDVKM. Trimming pared 7 bases from V and 4 bases from J, leaving 20 bases between. The CDR3 loop reads CASTHQGGKKYEQYF. In nucleotides, the CDR3 is TGTGCCAGCACGCATCAGGGCGGGAAGAAATACGAGCAGTACTTC.

This clonotype appeared many times. The gene calls are TRBV12-3 or TRBV12-4 and TRBJ2-1; 10 bases match TRBD2. This CDR3 has 16 residues. V gave up 5 bases and J gave up 2 bases; unmatched junction bases: 6. The CDR3: CASSNLAGETYNEQFF. Here the CDR3 DNA reads TGTGCCAGCAGTAATCTAGCGGGAGAAACCTACAATGAGCAGTTCTTC.

This clonotype has just a few counts. CDR3 protein: CASSQVGGPDTGELFF. The CDR3 DNA is TGCGCCAGCAGCCAAGTTGGAGGGCCGGACACCGGGGAGCTGTTTTTT. This chain joins TRBV4-3 and TRBJ2-2; D may be TRBD2 (6 bases). This CDR3 spans 16 amino acids. V was cut by 1 base and J by 3 bases, with 12 bases left in between. Germline V lookup: CDR1 LGHNA, CDR2 YSLEER.